A selection of T cell receptor beta chains follows, all from one sample in a study of blood T cell repertoires in COVID-19. Clones were read by immunoSEQ multiplex PCR, and TCRdb kept only the in-frame ones, dropping some. The sample holds under 250,000 clones; less than 85% are singletons and the top ten take approximately 4%. The sequenced sample consisted of peripheral blood. Source of these receptors: an elderly woman with acute or convalescent COVID-19. The CDR3 runs from the conserved cysteine through the conserved F or W. D genes are given only for firm matches. The size of a clone is reported for some rows only, either as once, few or many, or as a class for expanded clones.

D gene: TRBD2; V gene: TRBV27; J gene: TRBJ2-1; clone size: .; CDR3 DNA: TGTGCCAGCACCGGGTGGACTAGCGGGTCCCTATACAATGAGCAGTTCTTC; CDR3 protein: CASTGWTSGSLYNEQFF
D gene: TRBD1; V gene: TRBV3-1/TRBV3-2; J gene: TRBJ1-4; clone size: .; CDR3 DNA: TGTGCCAGCAGCCAAGCGACAGGGGTCAATGAAAAACTGTTTTTT; CDR3 protein: CASSQATGVNEKLFF
D gene: .; V gene: TRBV7-2; J gene: TRBJ1-1; clone size: .; CDR3 DNA: TGTGCCAGCAGCTTAGCGTACCCGAGGGGGACTGAAGCTTTCTTT; CDR3 protein: CASSLAYPRGTEAFF
D gene: TRBD1; V gene: TRBV3-1/TRBV3-2; J gene: TRBJ1-5; clone size: .; CDR3 DNA: TGTGCCAGCAGCCAAAGAAAACGGCGTGTAGGACAGGGGGTCAATAGCAATCAGCCCCAGCATTTT; CDR3 protein: CASSQRKRRVGQGVNSNQPQHF
D gene: TRBD1; V gene: TRBV5-1; J gene: TRBJ1-1; clone size: .; CDR3 DNA: TGCGCCAGCAGCTGGCGGGGGACAGGGGGATTGAACACTGAAGCTTTCTTT; CDR3 protein: CASSWRGTGGLNTEAFF
D gene: TRBD1; V gene: TRBV10-3; J gene: TRBJ1-1; clone size: .; CDR3 DNA: TGTGCCATCAGTGAGTCCCTTGGACAGGGAGCTGAAGCTTTCTTT; CDR3 protein: CAISESLGQGAEAFF
D gene: TRBD1; V gene: TRBV18; J gene: TRBJ2-5; clone size: .; CDR3 DNA: TGTGCCAGCTCACCAGTGGGCGGACAGGGGGCCCGAGAGACCCAGTACTTC; CDR3 protein: CASSPVGGQGARETQYF
D gene: .; V gene: TRBV5-1; J gene: TRBJ2-7; clone size: .; CDR3 DNA: TGCGCCAGCAGCTTGGGGGACTTCTACGAGCAGTACTTC; CDR3 protein: CASSLGDFYEQYF
D gene: .; V gene: TRBV11-3; J gene: TRBJ1-1; clone size: few; CDR3 DNA: TGTGCCAGCAGCCGGCCGGGATCCCGGGAGGGGACTGAAGCTTTCTTT; CDR3 protein: CASSRPGSREGTEAFF
D gene: TRBD1; V gene: TRBV7-9; J gene: TRBJ2-7; clone size: .; CDR3 DNA: TGTGCCAGCAGTAGGGACAGCTCCTACGAGCAGTACTTC; CDR3 protein: CASSRDSSYEQYF
D gene: .; V gene: TRBV3-1/TRBV3-2; J gene: TRBJ2-3; clone size: .; CDR3 DNA: TGTGCCAGCAGCCAAAGGACACTGGGAGATACGCAGTATTTT; CDR3 protein: CASSQRTLGDTQYF
D gene: .; V gene: TRBV5-6; J gene: TRBJ2-3; clone size: .; CDR3 DNA: TGTGCCAGCAACCTAGGGGGGGGAACTAGCACAGATACGCAGTATTTT; CDR3 protein: CASNLGGGTSTDTQYF
D gene: TRBD1; V gene: TRBV6-5; J gene: TRBJ2-5; clone size: .; CDR3 DNA: TGTGCCAGCAGTTGGGACAGTCGGGAGACCCAGTACTTC; CDR3 protein: CASSWDSRETQYF
D gene: .; V gene: TRBV5-1; J gene: TRBJ2-5; clone size: .; CDR3 DNA: TGCGCCAGCAGCCCGGGACTCCTGGGGGAGACCCAGTACTTC; CDR3 protein: CASSPGLLGETQYF
D gene: .; V gene: TRBV7-8; J gene: TRBJ1-1; clone size: few; CDR3 DNA: TGTGCCAGCAGCTTATCCGCGGGAGCTGAAGCTTTCTTT; CDR3 protein: CASSLSAGAEAFF
D gene: .; V gene: TRBV3-1/TRBV3-2; J gene: TRBJ1-1; clone size: .; CDR3 DNA: TGTGCCAGCAGCCTACAGGGTGTCGCTGAAGCTTTCTTT; CDR3 protein: CASSLQGVAEAFF
D gene: .; V gene: TRBV3-1/TRBV3-2; J gene: TRBJ1-1; clone size: .; CDR3 DNA: TGTGCCAGCAGCTCCCTCAGGGCGACTGAAGCTTTCTTT; CDR3 protein: CASSSLRATEAFF
D gene: TRBD1; V gene: TRBV13; J gene: TRBJ1-1; clone size: .; CDR3 DNA: TGTGCCAGCGGGCAGGGGGCGCGGCTCACTGAAGCTTTCTTT; CDR3 protein: CASGQGARLTEAFF
D gene: .; V gene: TRBV6-1; J gene: TRBJ1-2; clone size: .; CDR3 DNA: TGTGCCAGCAGTGCCCGAGGGGGGGTAGCTAACTATGGCTACACCTTC; CDR3 protein: CASSARGGVANYGYTF
D gene: .; V gene: TRBV27; J gene: TRBJ1-1; clone size: .; CDR3 DNA: TGTGCCAGCATCAAAAGGCAGGGATGGAGGGACACTGAAGCTTTCTTT; CDR3 protein: CASIKRQGWRDTEAFF
D gene: TRBD2; V gene: TRBV4-3; J gene: TRBJ2-1; clone size: few; CDR3 DNA: TGCGCCAGCAGCCAAGACCTGCACGCGGGGGGTGCCCAGTTCTTC; CDR3 protein: CASSQDLHAGGAQFF
D gene: .; V gene: TRBV5-3; J gene: TRBJ1-6; clone size: .; CDR3 DNA: TGTGCCAGAAGCTTGTGGGTTTTCTTGACAGCGATCCACCGGTCCTATAATTCACCCCTCCACTTT; CDR3 protein: CARSLWVFLTAIHRSYNSPLHF
D gene: .; V gene: TRBV29-1; J gene: TRBJ1-1; clone size: .; CDR3 DNA: TGCAGCGTTGACCGGGGGAGAACTGAAGCTTTCTTT; CDR3 protein: CSVDRGRTEAFF
D gene: .; V gene: TRBV6-5; J gene: TRBJ1-2; clone size: .; CDR3 DNA: TGTGCCAGCACGTCTCGTGGCGGCTACACCTTC; CDR3 protein: CASTSRGGYTF
D gene: TRBD1; V gene: TRBV18; J gene: TRBJ1-2; clone size: .; CDR3 DNA: TGTGCCAGCTCTCCAACCTGGGGCGACAGGGGAGGCGACAGCTCAGGCTACACCTTC; CDR3 protein: CASSPTWGDRGGDSSGYTF